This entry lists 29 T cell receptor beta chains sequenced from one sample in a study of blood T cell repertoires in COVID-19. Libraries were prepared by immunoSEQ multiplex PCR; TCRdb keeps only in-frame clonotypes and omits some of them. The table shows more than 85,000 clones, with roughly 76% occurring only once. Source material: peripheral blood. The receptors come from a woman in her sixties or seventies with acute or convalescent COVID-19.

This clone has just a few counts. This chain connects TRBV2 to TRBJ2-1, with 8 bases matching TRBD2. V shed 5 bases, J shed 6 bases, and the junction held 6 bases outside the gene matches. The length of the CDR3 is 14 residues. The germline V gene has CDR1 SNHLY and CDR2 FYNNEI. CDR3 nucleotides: TGTGCCAGCAGTACGGGACTAGGTTCCAATGAGCAGTTCTTC. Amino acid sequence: CASSTGLGSNEQFF.

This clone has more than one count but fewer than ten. CDR3 in amino acids: CASSFSGGSFSYEQYF. As DNA, the CDR3 is TGTGCCAGCAGTTTCTCCGGCGGGAGTTTCTCCTACGAGCAGTACTTC. The V call is TRBV27, the J call TRBJ2-7, with 7 positions matching TRBD2. Germline trimming cut 3 bases from V and 0 bases from J; bases unmatched to any gene: 8. The germline CDR1 and CDR2 sequences are MNHEY and SMNVEV (reference sequence). The CDR3 contains 16 residues.

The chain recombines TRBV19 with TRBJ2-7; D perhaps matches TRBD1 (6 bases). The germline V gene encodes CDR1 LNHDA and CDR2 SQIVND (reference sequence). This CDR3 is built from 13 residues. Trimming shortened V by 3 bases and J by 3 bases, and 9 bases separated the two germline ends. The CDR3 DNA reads TGTGCCAGTAGTATGGGGGCAGTCTACGAGCAGTACTTC. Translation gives CASSMGAVYEQYF. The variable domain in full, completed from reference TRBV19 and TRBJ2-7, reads DGGITQSPKYLFRKEGQNVTLSCEQNLNHDAMYWYRQDPGQGLRLIYYSQIVNDFQKGDIAEGYSVSREKKESFPLTVTSAQKNPTAFYLCASSMGAVYEQYFGPGTRLTVT.

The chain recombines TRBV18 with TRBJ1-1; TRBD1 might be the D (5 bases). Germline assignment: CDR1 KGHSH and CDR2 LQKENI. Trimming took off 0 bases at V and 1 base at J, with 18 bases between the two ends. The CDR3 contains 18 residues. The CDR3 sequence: CASSPPPEGEEGNTEAFF. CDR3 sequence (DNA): TGTGCCAGCTCACCACCTCCTGAAGGGGAGGAAGGGAACACTGAAGCTTTCTTT.

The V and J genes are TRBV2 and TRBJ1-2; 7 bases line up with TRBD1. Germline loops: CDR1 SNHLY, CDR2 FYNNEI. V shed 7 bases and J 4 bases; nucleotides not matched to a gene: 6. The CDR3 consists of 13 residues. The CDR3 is CASTDRDFYGYTF. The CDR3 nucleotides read TGTGCCAGCACTGACAGGGATTTCTATGGCTACACCTTC.

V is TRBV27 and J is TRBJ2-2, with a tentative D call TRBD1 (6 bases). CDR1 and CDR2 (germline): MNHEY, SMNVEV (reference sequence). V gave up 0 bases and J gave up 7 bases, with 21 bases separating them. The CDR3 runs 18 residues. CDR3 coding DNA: TGTGCCAGCAGTTTATCCGGCAGCTCGACAGGATCGGGCGGGGAGCTGTTTTTT. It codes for CASSLSGSSTGSGGELFF.

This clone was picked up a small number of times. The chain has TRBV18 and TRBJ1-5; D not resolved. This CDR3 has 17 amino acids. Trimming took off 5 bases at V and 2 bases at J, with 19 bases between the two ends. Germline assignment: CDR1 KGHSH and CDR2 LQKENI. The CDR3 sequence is CASSNREAGIRNQPQHF. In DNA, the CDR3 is TGTGCCAGCTCAAATCGGGAGGCGGGTATTCGCAATCAGCCCCAGCATTTT.

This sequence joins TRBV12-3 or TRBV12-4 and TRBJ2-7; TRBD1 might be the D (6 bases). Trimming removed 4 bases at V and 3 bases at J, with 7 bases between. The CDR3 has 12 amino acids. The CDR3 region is CASSSDSYEQYF. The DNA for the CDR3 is TGTGCCAGCAGTTCGGACAGCTACGAGCAGTACTTC.

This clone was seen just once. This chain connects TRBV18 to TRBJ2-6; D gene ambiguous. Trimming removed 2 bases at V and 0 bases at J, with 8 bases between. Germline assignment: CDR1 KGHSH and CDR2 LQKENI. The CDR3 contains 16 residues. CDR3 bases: TGTGCCAGCTCACCAAATGGAGCCTCTGGGGCCAACGTCCTGACTTTC. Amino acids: CASSPNGASGANVLTF.

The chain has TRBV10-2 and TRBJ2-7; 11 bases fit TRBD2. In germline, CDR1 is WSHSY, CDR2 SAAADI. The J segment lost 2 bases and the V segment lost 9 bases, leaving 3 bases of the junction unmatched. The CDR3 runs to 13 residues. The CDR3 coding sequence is TGCGCCAGTCAGACTAGCGGGACCTACGAGCAGTACTTC. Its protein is CASQTSGTYEQYF.

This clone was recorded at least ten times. CDR3 protein: CASSETSGGSNEQFF. The CDR3 nucleotides are TGTGCCAGCAGTGAGACTAGCGGGGGGTCCAATGAGCAGTTCTTC. This rearrangement joins TRBV6-1 to TRBJ2-1, with 13 bases lining up with TRBD2. V lost 3 bases to trimming and J lost 6 bases; unmatched junction nucleotides: 2. Per the germline V gene, CDR1 is MNHNS and CDR2 is SASEGT. This CDR3 is 15 amino acids long.

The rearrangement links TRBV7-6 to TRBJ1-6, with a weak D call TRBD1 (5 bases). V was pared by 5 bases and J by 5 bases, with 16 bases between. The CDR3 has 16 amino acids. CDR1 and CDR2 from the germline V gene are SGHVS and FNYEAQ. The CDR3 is CASSRAVGGDNSPLHF. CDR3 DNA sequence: TGTGCCAGCAGCCGAGCTGTGGGGGGGGATAATTCACCCCTCCACTTT.

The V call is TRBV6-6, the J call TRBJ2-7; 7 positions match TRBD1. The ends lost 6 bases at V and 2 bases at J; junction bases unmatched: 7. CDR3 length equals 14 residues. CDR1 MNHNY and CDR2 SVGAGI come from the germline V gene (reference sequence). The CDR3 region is CASRPWQGAYEQYF. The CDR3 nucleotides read TGTGCCAGCAGGCCTTGGCAGGGGGCCTACGAGCAGTACTTC.

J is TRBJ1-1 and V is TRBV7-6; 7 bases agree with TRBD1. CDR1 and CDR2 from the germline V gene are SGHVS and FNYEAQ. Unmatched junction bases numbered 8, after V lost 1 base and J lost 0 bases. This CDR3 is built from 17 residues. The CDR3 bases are TGTGCCAGCAGCTTAGGGGCACACAGGGGATTGAACACTGAAGCTTTCTTT. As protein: CASSLGAHRGLNTEAFF.

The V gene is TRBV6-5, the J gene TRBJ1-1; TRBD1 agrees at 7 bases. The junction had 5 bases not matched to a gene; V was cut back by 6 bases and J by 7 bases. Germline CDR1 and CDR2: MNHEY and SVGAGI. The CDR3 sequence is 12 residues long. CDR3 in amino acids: CASSRTGGEAFF. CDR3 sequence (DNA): TGTGCCAGCAGCCGGACAGGCGGTGAAGCTTTCTTT.

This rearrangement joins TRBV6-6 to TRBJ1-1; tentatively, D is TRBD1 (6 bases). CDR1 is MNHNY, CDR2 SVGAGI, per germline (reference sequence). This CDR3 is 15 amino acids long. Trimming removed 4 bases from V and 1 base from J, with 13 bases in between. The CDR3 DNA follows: TGTGCCAGCAGTTGGACCGGACAGACGAACACTGAAGCTTTCTTT. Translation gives CASSWTGQTNTEAFF.

CDR3 protein: CAISDGGVDTDTQYF. The CDR3 DNA reads as TGTGCCATCAGTGACGGAGGGGTCGACACAGATACGCAGTATTTT. The chain uses TRBV10-3 and TRBJ2-3, with D possibly being TRBD2 (6 bases). In germline, CDR1 is ENHRY, CDR2 SYGVKD. There are 15 residues in the CDR3. Between the trimmed V and J ends, which lost 3 bases and 2 bases, there was a span of 12 bases.

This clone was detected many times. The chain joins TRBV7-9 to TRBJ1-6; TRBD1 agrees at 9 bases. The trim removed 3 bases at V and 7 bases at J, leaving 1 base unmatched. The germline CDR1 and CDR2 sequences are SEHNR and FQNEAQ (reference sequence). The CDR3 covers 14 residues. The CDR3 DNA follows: TGTGCCAGCAGCTTCGGGACAGGGAATTCACCCCTCCACTTT. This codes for CASSFGTGNSPLHF.

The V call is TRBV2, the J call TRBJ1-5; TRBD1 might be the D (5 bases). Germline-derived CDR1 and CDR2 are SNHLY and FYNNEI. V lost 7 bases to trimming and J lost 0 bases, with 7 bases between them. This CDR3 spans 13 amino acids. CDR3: CASKDSSNQPQHF. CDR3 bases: TGTGCCAGCAAAGACAGTAGCAATCAGCCCCAGCATTTT.

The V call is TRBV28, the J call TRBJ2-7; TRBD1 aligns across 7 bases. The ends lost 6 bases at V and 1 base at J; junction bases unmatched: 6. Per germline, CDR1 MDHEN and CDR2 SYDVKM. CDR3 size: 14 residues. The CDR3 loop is CASRPTDRSYEQYF. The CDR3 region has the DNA TGTGCCAGCAGACCCACGGACAGGTCCTACGAGCAGTACTTC. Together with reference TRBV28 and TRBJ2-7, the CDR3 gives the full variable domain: DVKVTQSSRYLVKRTGEKVFLECVQDMDHENMFWYRQDPGLGLRLIYFSYDVKMKEKGDIPEGYSVSREKKERFSLILESASTNQTSMYLCASRPTDRSYEQYFGPGTRLTVT.

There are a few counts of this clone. CDR3 region: CASSLEGVLNTEAFF. The CDR3 DNA reads TGTGCCAGCAGCTTAGAAGGGGTTTTGAACACTGAAGCTTTCTTT. The V and J genes are TRBV11-2 and TRBJ1-1; D may be TRBD1 (5 bases). The CDR3 has 15 amino acids. The V end lost 0 bases, the J end lost 0 bases, and 8 bases lay between the germline ends. From germline, CDR1 is SGHAT and CDR2 FQNNGV.

The CDR3 is CASSYAGSTDTQYF. The CDR3 DNA follows: TGTGCCAGCAGTTATGCGGGGAGCACAGATACGCAGTATTTT. The V and J genes are TRBV6-6 and TRBJ2-3; perhaps TRBD2 as D (6 bases). The length of the CDR3 is 14 residues. Germline V gives CDR1 MNHNY, CDR2 SVGAGI (reference sequence). V was clipped by 3 bases and J by 0 bases, with 7 bases between them.

As DNA, the CDR3 is TGTGCCAGCAGCTTAACCGGGGCCCTCCACTTT. As protein: CASSLTGALHF. V usage is TRBV7-9 and J usage is TRBJ1-6; D unresolved. The CDR3 sequence is 11 residues long. Germline assignment: CDR1 SEHNR and CDR2 FQNEAQ (reference sequence). Trimming pared 2 bases from V and 14 bases from J, leaving 7 bases between.

CDR3 region: CATSEPGPDQPQHF. CDR3 sequence (DNA): TGTGCCACCAGTGAACCTGGGCCCGATCAGCCCCAGCATTTT. The chain uses TRBV24-1 and TRBJ1-5, with D hard to call. The CDR3 totals 14 residues. CDR1 and CDR2 (germline): KGHDR, SFDVKD. V gave up 4 bases and J gave up 5 bases, with 11 bases separating them.

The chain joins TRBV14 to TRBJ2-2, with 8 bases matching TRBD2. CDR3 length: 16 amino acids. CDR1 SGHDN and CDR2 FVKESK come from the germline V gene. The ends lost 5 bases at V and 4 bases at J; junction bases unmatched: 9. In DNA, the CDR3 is TGTGCCAGCAGCACCAGCGGGAGTATTGGCACCGGGGAGCTGTTTTTT. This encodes CASSTSGSIGTGELFF.

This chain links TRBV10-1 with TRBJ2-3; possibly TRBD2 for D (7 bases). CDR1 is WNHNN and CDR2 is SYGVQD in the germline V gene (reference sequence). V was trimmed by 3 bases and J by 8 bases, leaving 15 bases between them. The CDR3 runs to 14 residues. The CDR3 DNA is TGCGCCAGCAGTGATGGGGGGGGGCTAGGTACGCAGTATTTT. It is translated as CASSDGGGLGTQYF.

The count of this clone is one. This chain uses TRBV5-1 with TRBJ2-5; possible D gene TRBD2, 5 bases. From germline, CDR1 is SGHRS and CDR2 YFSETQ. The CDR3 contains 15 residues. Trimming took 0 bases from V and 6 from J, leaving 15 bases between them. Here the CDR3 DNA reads TGCGCCAGCAGCTTGGCCGGCACTAGAATAAAGACCCAGTACTTC. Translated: CASSLAGTRIKTQYF.

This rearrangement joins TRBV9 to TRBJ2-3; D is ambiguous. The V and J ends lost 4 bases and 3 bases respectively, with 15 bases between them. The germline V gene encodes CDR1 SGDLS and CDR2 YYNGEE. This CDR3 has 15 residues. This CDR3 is CASSPRLVATDTQYF. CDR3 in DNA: TGTGCCAGCAGCCCCCGCCTAGTGGCGACAGATACGCAGTATTTT.

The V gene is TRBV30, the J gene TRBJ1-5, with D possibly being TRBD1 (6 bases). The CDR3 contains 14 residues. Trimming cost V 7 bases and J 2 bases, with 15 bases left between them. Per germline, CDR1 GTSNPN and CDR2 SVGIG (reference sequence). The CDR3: CAYDLDRGNQPQHF. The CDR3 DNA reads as TGTGCCTACGACCTGGACAGAGGCAATCAGCCCCAGCATTTT.